This record looks at one T cell receptor (beta chain) sequence and its context. The sample comes from a study of blood T cell repertoires in COVID-19. Study in general: Acute and convalescent COVID-19 samples came from the United States, Italy and Spain. PBMCs, B-cell-depleted T cells, or T cells provided the cDNA or gDNA that made up the material.

In the authors' methods: The authors estimated nucleated cell counts from reference gene primer amplification. The data were produced by immunoSEQ multiplex PCR, yet TCRdb's version contains in-frame clones alone and is incomplete. V, J and clone size derive from that table, while D and trimming were established from the DNA sequence. The sample consists of over 120,000 clones, just under 80% of them appearing once. The clonotype was recovered from a woman aged 55-70 years with acute or convalescent COVID-19. Material for sequencing was peripheral blood.

The CDR3 DNA is TGTGCCAGCAGCCAATCAATTAGGTCAGGGGCTCAGCCCCAGCATTTT. Translation: CASSQSIRSGAQPQHF. The gene calls are TRBV3-1 (or the pseudogene TRBV3-2) and TRBJ1-5, with D perhaps TRBD1 (6 bases). CDR1 and CDR2 from the germline V gene are LGHDT and YNNKEL (reference sequence). Trimming shortened V by 2 bases and J by 6 bases, and 17 bases separated the two germline ends. This CDR3 comprises 16 residues.